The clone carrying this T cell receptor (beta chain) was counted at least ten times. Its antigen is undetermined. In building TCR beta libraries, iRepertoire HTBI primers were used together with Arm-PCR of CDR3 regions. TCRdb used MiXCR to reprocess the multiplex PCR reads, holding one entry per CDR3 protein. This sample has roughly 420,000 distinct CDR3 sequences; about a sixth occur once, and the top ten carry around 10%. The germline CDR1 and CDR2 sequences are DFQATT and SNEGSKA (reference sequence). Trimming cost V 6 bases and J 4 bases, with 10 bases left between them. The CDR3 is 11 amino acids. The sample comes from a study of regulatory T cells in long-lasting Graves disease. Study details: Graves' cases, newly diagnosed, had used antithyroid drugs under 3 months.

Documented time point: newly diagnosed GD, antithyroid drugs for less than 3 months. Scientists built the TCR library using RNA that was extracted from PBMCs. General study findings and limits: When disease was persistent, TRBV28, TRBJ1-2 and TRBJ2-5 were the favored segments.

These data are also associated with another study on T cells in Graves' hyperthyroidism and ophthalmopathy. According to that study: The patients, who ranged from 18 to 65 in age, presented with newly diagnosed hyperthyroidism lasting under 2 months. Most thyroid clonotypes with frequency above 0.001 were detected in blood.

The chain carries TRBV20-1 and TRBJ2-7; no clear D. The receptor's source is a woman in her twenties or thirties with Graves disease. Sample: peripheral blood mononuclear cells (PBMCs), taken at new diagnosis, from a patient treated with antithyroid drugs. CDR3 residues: CSARHEYEQYF. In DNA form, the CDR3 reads TGCAGTGCGCGTCACGAATACGAGCAGTACTTC.